The present TCR beta chain was sequenced within a study of Tregs in tolerant kidney transplant recipients. CD4+CD25+CD127- Tregs, CD4+CD25- non-Tregs, CD4 and CD8 cells were sorted. V lost 7 bases, J lost 6 bases, and 16 bases lay in between. The germline V gene has CDR1 MNHNS and CDR2 SASEGT. The CDR3 contains 14 residues. Study results and caveats: No direct test of biological reproducibility was done here. Findings come from small patient numbers and require larger validation.

Produced via immunoSEQ multiplex PCR; TCRdb's table is partial and in-frame only. The sample records some 100,000 clones, around 94% being singletons. Points on this clone: Its antigen is undetermined.

The sample taken for sequencing was CD4+ T cells from blood. The receptor was derived from a human donor in good health. The chain joins TRBV6-1 to TRBJ2-1; a possible D gene is TRBD1 (6 bases). The CDR3 here is CASMRDTLVNEQFF. In DNA form, the CDR3 reads TGTGCCAGCATGAGGGACACGTTAGTCAATGAGCAGTTCTTC.